One sample yielded the 20 T cell receptor beta chains listed below, sequenced in a study of cytomegalovirus exposure and HLA in healthy donors (TCRdb year 2017). Library preparation used the immunoSEQ multiplex PCR assay. For the multiplex PCR, a mixture combining 60 forward primers for TCR Vbeta segments and 13 reverse primers for TCR Jbeta segments was used. Drawn from immuneACCESS, this table holds only the in-frame rearrangements with V and J called that TCRdb kept. Clones are partly lost; checked studies trace under half to an unresolved V gene and leave the rest unexplained. This sample comprises about 140,000 clones, 75% to 90% of them detected only once. The ten largest clones represent 1.2% of the sample. The sequencing input was PBMCs. The source of these receptors is a female donor in good health and CMV-seronegative.

The J gene is TRBJ2-1, the V gene TRBV10-3; 7 nucleotides align to TRBD1. Looked up from germline, CDR1 is ENHRY and CDR2 is SYGVKD. The CDR3 is made up of 13 amino acids. J was trimmed by 3 bases and V by 7 bases; bases with no gene match: 3. CDR3 protein: CAIKGTDYNEQFF. The CDR3 nucleotides read TGTGCCATCAAGGGGACAGACTACAATGAGCAGTTCTTC.

The chain recombines TRBV5-1 with TRBJ1-5; the D gene is possibly TRBD1 (6 bases). The V and J ends lost 2 bases and 7 bases respectively, with 10 bases between them. The CDR3 spans 13 residues. CDR1 is SGHRS, CDR2 YFSETQ, per germline. The CDR3 region is CASSLQGFQPQHF. Here the CDR3 DNA reads TGCGCCAGCAGCTTACAGGGTTTCCAGCCCCAGCATTTT.

The V and J genes are TRBV11-2 and TRBJ1-2; 11 bases are a match to TRBD1. The CDR3 spans 16 residues. In germline, CDR1 is SGHAT, CDR2 FQNNGV. The ends lost 5 bases at V and 6 bases at J; junction bases unmatched: 11. CDR3 sequence: CASSPKWTGGSHGYTF. For the CDR3, the DNA is TGTGCCAGCAGCCCCAAATGGACAGGGGGCTCTCATGGCTACACCTTC.

The chain carries TRBV6-5 and TRBJ1-5, with D perhaps matching TRBD1 (5 bases). CDR3 length: 14 residues. Germline CDR1 is MNHEY and CDR2 is SVGAGI. V lost 6 bases and J lost 5, with 14 bases in between. The CDR3 coding sequence is TGTGCCAGCAGCGAATTCGGGGGAGATCAGCCCCAGCATTTT. Protein: CASSEFGGDQPQHF.

The table lists this clone with a few counts. Other nucleotide sequences from this sample produce the same CDR3. The CDR3 loop is CSVVGGFTDTQYF. The CDR3 DNA is TGCAGCGTTGTCGGGGGGTTCACAGATACGCAGTATTTT. This chain joins TRBV29-1 and TRBJ2-3, with TRBD2 matching over 7 bases. V gave up 4 bases and J gave up 2 bases; unmatched junction bases: 3. The CDR3 runs to 13 residues. Germline loops: CDR1 SQVTM, CDR2 ANQGSEA.

This chain links TRBV19 with TRBJ2-7; TRBD1 aligns across 7 bases. The germline gives CDR1 LNHDA, CDR2 SQIVND (reference sequence). The length of the CDR3 is 14 residues. CDR3 loop: CASSKGGPTYEQYF. CDR3 bases: TGTGCGTCATCCAAAGGGGGCCCGACCTACGAGCAGTACTTC.

This clone was seen a handful of times. V and J are TRBV28 and TRBJ1-5, with TRBD1 identical over 10 bases. J gave up 5 bases and V 5 bases, and 6 bases lay outside the gene matches. The germline V gene encodes CDR1 MDHEN and CDR2 SYDVKM. This CDR3 is built from 15 residues. The CDR3 DNA follows: TGTGCCAGCAGTCGGACAGGGGGAGGAGATCAGCCCCAGCATTTT. Translated: CASSRTGGGDQPQHF.

This chain uses TRBV19 with TRBJ2-7, with a weak D call TRBD1 (5 bases). Germline lookup yields CDR1 LNHDA and CDR2 SQIVND (reference sequence). This CDR3 is 13 amino acids long. Trimming shortened V by 6 bases and J by 3 bases, and 12 bases separated the two germline ends. The CDR3 DNA reads as TGTGCCAGTAGCATTTCGACAGACTACGAGCAGTACTTC. This codes for CASSISTDYEQYF.

The sample holds one count of this clone. The chain joins TRBV19 to TRBJ1-1; tentative D call: TRBD1 (6 bases). Trimming pared 7 bases from V and 2 bases from J, leaving 11 bases between. From germline, CDR1 is LNHDA and CDR2 SQIVND (reference sequence). CDR3 length: 13 amino acids. The CDR3 protein is CASMGAQNTEAFF. The CDR3 bases are TGTGCCAGTATGGGGGCTCAAAACACTGAAGCTTTCTTT. Full variable domain (rest looked up from reference TRBV19 and TRBJ1-1): DGGITQSPKYLFRKEGQNVTLSCEQNLNHDAMYWYRQDPGQGLRLIYYSQIVNDFQKGDIAEGYSVSREKKESFPLTVTSAQKNPTAFYLCASMGAQNTEAFFGQGTRLTVV.

This clone was seen only once. The rearrangement uses TRBV19 and TRBJ1-1; 8 bases match TRBD1. Germline CDR1 is LNHDA and CDR2 is SQIVND (reference sequence). The CDR3 totals 14 residues. V trimming: 5 bases; J trimming: 5 bases; junction bases outside the gene matches: 7. CDR3 in DNA: TGTGCCAGTAGTCCGCAGGGGGCTGGAACTGAAGCTTTCTTT. Translating it yields CASSPQGAGTEAFF.

This chain connects TRBV6-6 to TRBJ2-2; no clear D gene. Trimming removed 6 bases at V and 3 bases at J, with 8 bases between. CDR1 is MNHNY and CDR2 is SVGAGI in the germline V gene (reference sequence). There are 13 residues in the CDR3. CDR3: CASSVDHTGELFF. The CDR3 nucleotides read TGTGCCAGCAGCGTAGATCACACCGGGGAGCTGTTTTTT.

CDR3 protein: CASRAVNTGELFF. In nucleotides, the CDR3 is TGTGCCAGCAGAGCGGTGAACACCGGGGAGCTGTTTTTT. This rearrangement joins TRBV5-6 to TRBJ2-2; maybe TRBD2 (5 bases). V dropped 5 bases and J dropped 1 base, with 6 bases sitting between them. CDR1 is SGHDT, CDR2 YYEEEE, per germline. This CDR3 has 13 amino acids.

This clone was observed a single time. The chain combines TRBV7-8 with TRBJ2-7, with D possibly matching TRBD1 (5 bases). The V and J ends lost 8 bases and 2 bases respectively, with 13 bases between them. The V gene's germline CDR1 is SGHVS and CDR2 FQNEAQ. The CDR3 runs to 13 residues. CDR3 region: CASRPVRAYEQYF. CDR3 nucleotides: TGTGCCAGCCGCCCGGTCAGGGCCTACGAGCAGTACTTC.

The rearrangement joins TRBV7-9 to TRBJ2-6, with D unresolved. CDR1 is SEHNR and CDR2 is FQNEAQ in the germline V gene (reference sequence). There are 15 residues in the CDR3. V was cut by 2 bases and J by 2 bases, with 7 bases left in between. The CDR3 coding sequence is TGTGCCAGCAGCTTACCCGACACTGGGGCCAACGTCCTGACTTTC. Translating gives CASSLPDTGANVLTF.

The rearrangement uses TRBV28 and TRBJ2-3, with 12 bases lining up with TRBD2. Germline V gene lookup returns CDR1 MDHEN and CDR2 SYDVKM. The V and J ends lost 6 bases and 6 bases, in that order; junction bases with no gene match: 4. CDR3 length: 14 amino acids. The CDR3: CASSSSGRADTQYF. The CDR3 region has the DNA TGTGCCAGCAGCTCTAGCGGGAGGGCGGATACGCAGTATTTT.

The V and J genes are TRBV27 and TRBJ1-4; no reliable D call. The CDR3 is 15 residues long. CDR1 is MNHEY, CDR2 SMNVEV, per germline (reference sequence). V dropped 3 bases and J dropped 8 bases, with 16 bases sitting between them. The CDR3 spells CASSFRRLPEEKLFF. For the CDR3, the DNA is TGTGCCAGCAGTTTCCGACGGCTCCCGGAGGAAAAACTGTTTTTT.

This chain uses TRBV6-1 with TRBJ2-7, with 9 bases fitting TRBD1. V was pared by 5 bases and J by 6 bases, with 5 bases of the junction left unmatched. Germline V gene lookup returns CDR1 MNHNS and CDR2 SASEGT. The CDR3 contains 13 residues. The CDR3 here is CASSWDRAVEQYF. The CDR3 DNA sequence: TGTGCCAGCAGTTGGGACAGGGCGGTCGAGCAGTACTTC.

The chain has TRBV5-1 and TRBJ1-1; D is ambiguous. V lost 5 bases and J lost 10, with 15 bases in between. The CDR3 extends over 12 amino acids. Germline V lookup: CDR1 SGHRS, CDR2 YFSETQ. The CDR3 sequence is CASSPDTGRAFF. The CDR3 nucleotides are TGCGCCAGCAGTCCTGACACGGGAAGAGCTTTCTTT.

This rearrangement joins TRBV7-9 to TRBJ2-7, with 12 bases lining up with TRBD2. The length of the CDR3 is 14 residues. V gave up 5 bases and J gave up 7 bases; unmatched junction bases: 6. CDR1 is SEHNR, CDR2 FQNEAQ, per germline (reference sequence). As DNA, the CDR3 is TGTGCCAGCAGCACGACTAGCGGGAGTGCTGAGCAGTACTTC. Protein: CASSTTSGSAEQYF.

The chain employs TRBV27 and TRBJ2-1; D gene ambiguous. Germline loops: CDR1 MNHEY, CDR2 SMNVEV (reference sequence). V was clipped by 7 bases and J by 0 bases, with 10 bases between them. This CDR3 is built from 14 residues. The CDR3 DNA sequence: TGTGCCAGCACTAGAAGCGACTCCTACAATGAGCAGTTCTTC. Encoded protein: CASTRSDSYNEQFF.